This note documents a single T cell receptor (beta chain) sequence. Its target is unknown. This sample is part of a study of response to subunit inactivated influenza vaccine. Broader study findings: Every seasonal influenza vaccination brings in few new T cells, the authors suggested.

The CDR3 loop spans 12 amino acids. Trimming cost V 6 bases and J 3 bases, with 9 bases left between them. Germline V gene sequence: CDR1 MGHDK, CDR2 SYGVNS. TCRdb processed the RT-PCR reads anew with MiXCR; each CDR3 protein has one entry. The sample lists around 850,000 distinct CDR3 sequences, roughly 20% occurring once. This receptor was taken from a middle-aged man who received an inactivated influenza vaccine. The specimen comprised PBMCs from blood, sampled 4 to 6 days after vaccination. The chain uses TRBV25-1 and TRBJ2-7, with D maybe TRBD2 (5 bases). The CDR3 sequence is CASRLADYEQYF. DNA for the CDR3: TGTGCCAGCAGGCTAGCCGACTACGAGCAGTACTTC.